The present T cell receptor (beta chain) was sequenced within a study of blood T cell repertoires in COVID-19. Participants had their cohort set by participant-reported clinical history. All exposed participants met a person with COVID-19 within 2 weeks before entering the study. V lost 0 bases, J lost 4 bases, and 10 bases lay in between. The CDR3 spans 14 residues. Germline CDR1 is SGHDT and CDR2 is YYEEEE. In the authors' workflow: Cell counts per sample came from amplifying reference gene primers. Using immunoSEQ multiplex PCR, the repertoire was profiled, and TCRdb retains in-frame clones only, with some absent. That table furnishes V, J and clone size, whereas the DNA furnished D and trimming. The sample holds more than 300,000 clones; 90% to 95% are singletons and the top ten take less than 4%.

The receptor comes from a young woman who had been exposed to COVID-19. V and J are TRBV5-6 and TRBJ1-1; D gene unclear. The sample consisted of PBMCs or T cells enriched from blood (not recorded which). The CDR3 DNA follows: TGTGCCAGCAGCTTGGCGAGCGGAATCACTGAAGCTTTCTTT. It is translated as CASSLASGITEAFF. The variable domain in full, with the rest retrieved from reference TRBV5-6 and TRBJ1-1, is DAGVTQSPTHLIKTRGQQVTLRCSPKSGHDTVSWYQQALGQGPQFIFQYYEEEERQRGNFPDRFSGHQFPNYSSELNVNALLLGDSALYLCASSLASGITEAFFGQGTRLTVV.